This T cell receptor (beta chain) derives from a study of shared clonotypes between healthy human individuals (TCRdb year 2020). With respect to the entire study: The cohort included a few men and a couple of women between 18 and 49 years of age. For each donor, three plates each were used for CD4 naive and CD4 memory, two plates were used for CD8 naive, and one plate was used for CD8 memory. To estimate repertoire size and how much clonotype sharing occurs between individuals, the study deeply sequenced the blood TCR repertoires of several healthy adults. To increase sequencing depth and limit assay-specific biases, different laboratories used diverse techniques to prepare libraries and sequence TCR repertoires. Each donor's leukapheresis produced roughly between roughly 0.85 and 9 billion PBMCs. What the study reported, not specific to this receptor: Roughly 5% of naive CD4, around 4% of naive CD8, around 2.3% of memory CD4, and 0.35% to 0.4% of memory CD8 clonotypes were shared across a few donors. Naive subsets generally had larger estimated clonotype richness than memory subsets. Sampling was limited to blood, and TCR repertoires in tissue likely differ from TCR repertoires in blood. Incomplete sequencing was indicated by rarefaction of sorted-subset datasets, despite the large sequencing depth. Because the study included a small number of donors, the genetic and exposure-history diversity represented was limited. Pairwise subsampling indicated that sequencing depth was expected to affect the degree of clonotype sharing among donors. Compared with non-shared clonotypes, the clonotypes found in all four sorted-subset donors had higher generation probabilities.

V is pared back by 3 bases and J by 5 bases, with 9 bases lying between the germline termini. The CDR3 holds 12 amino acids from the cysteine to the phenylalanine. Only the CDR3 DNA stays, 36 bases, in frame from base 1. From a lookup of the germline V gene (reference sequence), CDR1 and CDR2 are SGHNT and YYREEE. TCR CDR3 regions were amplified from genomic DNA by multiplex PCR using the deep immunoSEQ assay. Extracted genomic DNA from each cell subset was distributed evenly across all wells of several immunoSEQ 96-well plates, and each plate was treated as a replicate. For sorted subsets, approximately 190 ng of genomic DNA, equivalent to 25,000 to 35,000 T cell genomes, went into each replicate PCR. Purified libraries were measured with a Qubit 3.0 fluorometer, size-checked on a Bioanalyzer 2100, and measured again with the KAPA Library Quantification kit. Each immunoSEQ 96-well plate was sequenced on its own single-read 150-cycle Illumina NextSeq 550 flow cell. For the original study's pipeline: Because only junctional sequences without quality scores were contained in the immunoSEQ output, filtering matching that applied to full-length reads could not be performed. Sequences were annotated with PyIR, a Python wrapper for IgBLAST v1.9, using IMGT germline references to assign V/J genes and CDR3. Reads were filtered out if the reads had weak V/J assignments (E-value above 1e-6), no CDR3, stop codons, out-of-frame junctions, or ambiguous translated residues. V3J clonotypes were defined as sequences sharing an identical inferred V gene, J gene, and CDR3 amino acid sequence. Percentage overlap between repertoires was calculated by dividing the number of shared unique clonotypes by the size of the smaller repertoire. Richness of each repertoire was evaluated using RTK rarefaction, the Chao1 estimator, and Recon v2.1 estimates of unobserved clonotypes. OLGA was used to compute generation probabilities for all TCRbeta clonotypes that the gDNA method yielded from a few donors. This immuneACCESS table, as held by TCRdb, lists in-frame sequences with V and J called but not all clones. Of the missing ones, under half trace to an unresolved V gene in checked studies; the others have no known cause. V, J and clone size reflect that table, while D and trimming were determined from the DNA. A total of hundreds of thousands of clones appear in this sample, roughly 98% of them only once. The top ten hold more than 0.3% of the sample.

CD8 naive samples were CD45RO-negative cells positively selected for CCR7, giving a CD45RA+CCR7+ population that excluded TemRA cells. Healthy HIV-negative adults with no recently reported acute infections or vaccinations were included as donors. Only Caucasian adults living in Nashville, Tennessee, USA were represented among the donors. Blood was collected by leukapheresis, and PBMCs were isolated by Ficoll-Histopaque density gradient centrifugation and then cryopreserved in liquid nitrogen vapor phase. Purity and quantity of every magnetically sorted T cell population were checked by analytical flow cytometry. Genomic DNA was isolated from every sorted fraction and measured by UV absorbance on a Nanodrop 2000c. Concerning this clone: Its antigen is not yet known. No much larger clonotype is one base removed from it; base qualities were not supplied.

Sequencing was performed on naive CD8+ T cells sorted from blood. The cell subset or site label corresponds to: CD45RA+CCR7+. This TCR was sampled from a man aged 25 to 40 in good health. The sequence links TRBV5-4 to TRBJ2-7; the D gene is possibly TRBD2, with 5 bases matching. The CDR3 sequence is CASSSSSNEQYF. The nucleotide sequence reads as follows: TGTGCCAGCAGCTCTTCTAGCAACGAGCAGTACTTC.